The rows below give T cell receptor beta chains drawn from one sample of a study of T cells expressing NK-cell markers. Each CDR3 protein gets one entry in TCRdb, which reprocessed the 5' RACE reads and gives no DNA. The table for this sample gives about 190,000 distinct CDR3 sequences. The sequencing input was blood T cells: a sorted CD56 or NKG2C T cell subset, CD4+ or CD8+ T cells, or bulk PBMC T cells (not recorded which). The receptors derive from a man aged 18-69 years in good health. Both conserved end residues are part of each CDR3. Each record gives: V gene, J gene, CDR3 protein.

v_call: TRBV7-3; j_call: TRBJ2-3; cdr3_aa: CASSSTGGSTDTQYF
v_call: TRBV2; j_call: TRBJ2-2; cdr3_aa: CATGESGELFF
v_call: TRBV21-1; j_call: TRBJ1-5; cdr3_aa: CASRGGSNQPQHF
v_call: TRBV10-2; j_call: TRBJ2-1; cdr3_aa: CASSEWGLPNEQFF
v_call: TRBV5-6; j_call: TRBJ2-3; cdr3_aa: CASSFTRDRGSTDTQYF
v_call: TRBV7-9; j_call: TRBJ2-7; cdr3_aa: CASTPPQADSYEQYF
v_call: TRBV7-9; j_call: TRBJ2-3; cdr3_aa: CASSNGLATFTDTQYF
v_call: TRBV7-9; j_call: TRBJ1-1; cdr3_aa: CASSNQGGRMNTEAFF
v_call: TRBV28; j_call: TRBJ2-1; cdr3_aa: CASSLARGGNEQFF
v_call: TRBV12-3/TRBV12-4; j_call: TRBJ1-4; cdr3_aa: CASSLGPGQGASNEKLFF
v_call: TRBV15; j_call: TRBJ2-7; cdr3_aa: CATSRVGGGRFDEQYF
v_call: TRBV6-1; j_call: TRBJ2-5; cdr3_aa: CASSESRGVGETQYF
v_call: TRBV24-1; j_call: TRBJ2-2; cdr3_aa: CATSDLEQDYTGELFF
v_call: TRBV27; j_call: TRBJ2-7; cdr3_aa: CASSFSGQGLYEQYF
v_call: TRBV19; j_call: TRBJ2-1; cdr3_aa: CASETGLSSYNEQFF
v_call: TRBV5-1; j_call: TRBJ1-1; cdr3_aa: CASSLGTMNTEAFF
v_call: TRBV29-1; j_call: TRBJ1-2; cdr3_aa: CSVYGQEYGYTF
v_call: TRBV7-9; j_call: TRBJ1-1; cdr3_aa: CASSLAWTGLNTEAFF
v_call: TRBV10-1; j_call: TRBJ2-3; cdr3_aa: CASVTGGGYTDTQYF
v_call: TRBV3-1; j_call: TRBJ2-1; cdr3_aa: CASNRDNSYNEQFF
v_call: TRBV28; j_call: TRBJ2-2; cdr3_aa: CASSRRVQTGELFF
v_call: TRBV7-9; j_call: TRBJ2-2; cdr3_aa: CASITPGTGSVTGELFF
v_call: TRBV6-5; j_call: TRBJ2-5; cdr3_aa: CASSSYSGDQETQYF
v_call: TRBV29-1; j_call: TRBJ2-1; cdr3_aa: CSGLWEGLEQFF
v_call: TRBV9; j_call: TRBJ1-5; cdr3_aa: CASSVAGTGNQPQHF
v_call: TRBV6-5; j_call: TRBJ2-2; cdr3_aa: CASSHSLFTGELFF
v_call: TRBV2; j_call: TRBJ1-5; cdr3_aa: CASSEGLASNQPQHF
v_call: TRBV4-1; j_call: TRBJ2-5; cdr3_aa: CASSQDGGGGKTQYF
v_call: TRBV9; j_call: TRBJ2-2; cdr3_aa: CASSVGQGFYTGELFF
v_call: TRBV5-6; j_call: TRBJ1-1; cdr3_aa: CASSRREEGRSNTEAFF
v_call: TRBV3-1; j_call: TRBJ1-4; cdr3_aa: CASSPAFRGFNEKLFF
v_call: TRBV4-1; j_call: TRBJ2-1; cdr3_aa: CASSRHRDSNNEQFF
v_call: TRBV27; j_call: TRBJ1-2; cdr3_aa: CASSLTGDYGYTF
v_call: TRBV7-8; j_call: TRBJ2-7; cdr3_aa: CASSLVPNPGEQYF
v_call: TRBV11-2; j_call: TRBJ2-1; cdr3_aa: CASRSPTGSSYNEQFF
v_call: TRBV12-3/TRBV12-4; j_call: TRBJ1-4; cdr3_aa: CASSPSPQGAKLFF
v_call: TRBV20-1; j_call: TRBJ1-2; cdr3_aa: CSAPGQGEYGYTF
v_call: TRBV12-3/TRBV12-4; j_call: TRBJ2-1; cdr3_aa: CASSLLWTGTNEQFF
v_call: TRBV28; j_call: TRBJ2-7; cdr3_aa: CASSLAPSRVSYEQYF
v_call: TRBV15; j_call: TRBJ1-4; cdr3_aa: CATSRRDSRASEKLFF
v_call: TRBV10-2; j_call: TRBJ2-7; cdr3_aa: CASSMTGQGYEQYF
v_call: TRBV10-3; j_call: TRBJ2-4; cdr3_aa: CAISEPGTAHIQYF
v_call: TRBV27; j_call: TRBJ2-5; cdr3_aa: CASSFLVQGGTGTQYF
v_call: TRBV3-1; j_call: TRBJ2-5; cdr3_aa: CASSPRQGAGTQYF
v_call: TRBV7-8; j_call: TRBJ2-7; cdr3_aa: CATSSGTAYEQYF
v_call: TRBV5-4; j_call: TRBJ1-5; cdr3_aa: CASSYGPSGNQPQHF
v_call: TRBV2; j_call: TRBJ2-7; cdr3_aa: CASTIRGGYEQYF